The entry below gives a single T cell receptor beta chain sequence along with its context. What it recognizes is unknown. This sample is drawn from a study of shared clonotypes between healthy human individuals. Study conclusions and caveats: Limitation of the genetic and exposure-history diversity represented came from the few donors. Read depth was anticipated to influence clonotype sharing among donors.

V was pared by 4 bases and J by 2 bases, with 4 bases of the junction left unmatched. Germline-derived CDR1 and CDR2 are MNHEY and SMNVEV (reference sequence). The CDR3 is 15 amino acids. Researchers ran the assay at a deep level. The authors loaded 150 to 250 ng DNA, 27,000 or so T cell genomes, into sorted-subset replicate PCRs. The protocol was immunoSEQ multiplex PCR, while the TCRdb copy is restricted to in-frame clones and leaves out a portion. The data hold about 340,000 clones, with about 73% observed a single time. This clonotype originated in a man younger than 45 in good health. The V and J genes are TRBV27 and TRBJ2-1; TRBD1 matches at 8 bases. Sample: memory CD4+ T cells sorted from blood. The subset is: CD45RA-negative fraction. The CDR3 loop reads CASSSPGQAYNEQFF. CDR3 DNA sequence: TGTGCCAGCAGTTCGCCGGGACAGGCCTACAATGAGCAGTTCTTC.